Shown below are 10 T cell receptor beta chains from a single sample sequenced in a study of T cell repertoires in aging, cancer and after chemotherapy. TRB rearrangements spanning V, D and J were amplified using mixed TRB-A/B primers. TCRdb used MiXCR to reprocess the multiplex PCR reads, holding one entry per CDR3 protein. The data show about 1,800 distinct CDR3 sequences, roughly a third seen once. Peripheral blood genomic DNA, not sorted cells or RNA, was the template. Sequenced material: blood. The receptors derive from a human donor with a solid tumor.

This clonotype has more than one count but fewer than ten. V gene TRBV20-1 combines with J gene TRBJ2-1, with a tentative D call TRBD2 (6 bases). There are 15 residues in the CDR3. V dropped 7 bases and J dropped 0 bases, with 16 bases sitting between them. CDR1 is DFQATT and CDR2 is SNEGSKA in the germline V gene (reference sequence). CDR3 loop: CSVVLAAFSYNEQFF. CDR3 DNA sequence: TGCAGTGTGGTTTTAGCGGCTTTCTCCTACAATGAGCAGTTCTTC.

The V gene is TRBV6-2 or TRBV6-3, the J gene TRBJ1-4; 11 nucleotides agree with TRBD1. Germline CDR1 is MNHEY and CDR2 is SVGEGT. The CDR3 spans 14 residues. V lost 4 bases and J lost 13; bases outside the gene matches: 8. CDR3 in amino acids: CASSFRDRGDRLFF. For the CDR3, the DNA is TGTGCCAGCAGTTTCCGGGACAGGGGGGACAGACTGTTTTTT.

The chain links TRBV7-2 to TRBJ1-6, with a weak D call TRBD1 (6 bases). Per the germline V gene, CDR1 is SGHTA and CDR2 is FQGNSA. This CDR3 region has 12 residues. Trimming took 5 bases from V and 14 from J, leaving 13 bases between them. As DNA, the CDR3 is TGTGCCAGCAGCCCCTTCAACAGGGCCCTCCACTTT. Its translation is CASSPFNRALHF.

The J gene is TRBJ1-2, the V gene TRBV19, with a tentative D call TRBD1 (5 bases). The V gene lost 4 bases and the J gene lost 2 bases, with 8 bases spanning the gap. The CDR3 has 13 residues. Germline CDR1 reads LNHDA; CDR2 reads SQIVND (reference sequence). The CDR3 loop is CASSKTGNYGYTF. CDR3 DNA: TGTGCCAGTAGTAAAACAGGAAACTATGGCTACACCTTC.

This clonotype showed up just a few times. The chain employs TRBV6-5 and TRBJ1-5, with D possibly matching TRBD1 (6 bases). CDR3 size: 15 residues. The V and J ends lost 2 bases and 7 bases respectively, with 15 bases between them. CDR1 is MNHEY, CDR2 SVGAGI, per germline. CDR3 amino acids: CASSYNGGPGQPQHF. For the CDR3, the DNA is TGTGCCAGCAGTTACAATGGGGGGCCTGGCCAGCCCCAGCATTTT.

CDR3 bases: TGTGCCAGCTCACCACTCGGACAGGGCGGGAATTCACCCCTCCACTTT. Protein product: CASSPLGQGGNSPLHF. The rearrangement joins TRBV18 to TRBJ1-6, with 8 bases that match TRBD1. Germline assignment: CDR1 KGHSH and CDR2 LQKENI. The CDR3 sequence is 16 residues long. The J segment lost 7 bases and the V segment lost 1 base, leaving 6 bases of the junction unmatched.

By frequency in the sample, this clonotype is large (0.1 to 1%). The chain recombines TRBV12-3 or TRBV12-4 with TRBJ2-7, with 10 bases lining up with TRBD2. The CDR3 has 14 residues. J was trimmed by 0 bases and V by 4 bases; bases with no gene match: 0. Here the CDR3 DNA reads TGTGCCAGCAGTTGGACTAGCGGCTCCTACGAGCAGTACTTC. Protein product: CASSWTSGSYEQYF.

This clonotype is large by share. The V gene is TRBV6-5, the J gene TRBJ2-5; D call uncertain. Trimming removed 1 base at V and 10 bases at J, with 13 bases between. The CDR3 consists of 13 residues. Germline values: CDR1 MNHEY, CDR2 SVGAGI. The CDR3 is CASSYWQASDQYF. In DNA, the CDR3 is TGTGCCAGCAGTTACTGGCAGGCATCTGACCAGTACTTC.

As regards this clonotype: A much larger clone lies one base from this, so it may be a read error. The J gene is TRBJ2-2, the V gene TRBV6-5; 7 nucleotides match TRBD2. This CDR3 region has 15 residues. After removal of 6 bases from V and 3 bases from J, the junction contained 7 bases not matched to a gene. CDR1 is MNHEY and CDR2 is SVGAGI in the germline V gene. CDR3 sequence reads: CASRGERGHTGELFF. CDR3 sequence (DNA): TGTGCCAGCAGAGGGGAGCGGGGACACACCGGGGAGCTGTTTTTT.

The rearrangement joins TRBV7-6 to TRBJ2-1; D is unresolved. Per the germline V gene, CDR1 is SGHVS and CDR2 is FNYEAQ. V lost 5 bases and J lost 0, with 14 bases in between. This CDR3 has 16 residues. This CDR3 reads CASSVPWVSSYNEQFF. CDR3 DNA: TGTGCCAGCAGCGTACCGTGGGTCTCCTCCTACAATGAGCAGTTCTTC.